A single sample is the source of the 17 T cell receptor beta chains below, sequenced in a study of read filtering for tumor transcriptome and immune sequencing (dated by TCRdb to 2020 to 2022). The sample was run on an Illumina HiSeq 4000. TCR libraries were built from 400 to 450 ng RNA with the Immunoverse kit, using molecular barcoded adaptors covering alpha/delta and beta/gamma chains. TCRdb cleaned the public reads at Q25 with fastp, built clones with MiXCR and kept in-frame beta chains. Under each unique CDR3 protein, matching rows form one entry showing the most common genes and DNA. This sample comprises 90,000 to 95,000 distinct CDR3 sequences, roughly 21% of them detected only once. In total, the top ten clones hold about an eighth of the sample. The sample consisted of a population of CD138-negative cells sorted from bone marrow. The cell subset or site label corresponds to: bone marrow mononuclear cells depleted of CD138+ plasma/myeloma cells by negative magnetic selection. These receptors all come from a donor at least 40 years old with multiple myeloma.

In this sample, this clonotype turned up many times. The chain links TRBV5-1 to TRBJ1-1, with TRBD1 matching over 8 bases. Germline lookup yields CDR1 SGHRS and CDR2 YFSETQ. This CDR3 spans 15 amino acids. J was trimmed by 2 bases and V by 4 bases; bases with no gene match: 7. DNA for the CDR3: TGCGCCAGCAGCCCTCGGGCAGGGGGCAACACTGAAGCTTTCTTT. Residues: CASSPRAGGNTEAFF.

Of note for this clonotype: One end of the junction fails to match germline, which may point to a read error. The genes are TRBV5-1 and TRBJ2-5; perhaps D is TRBD1 or TRBD2 (5 bases each). Germline lookup yields CDR1 SGHRS and CDR2 YFSETQ. The CDR3 contains 15 residues. CDR3 sequence: CARSLGTDQPWSQYF. Here the CDR3 DNA reads TGCGCCCGCAGCTTAGGGACGGACCAACCATGGTCCCAGTACTTC.

Points on this clonotype: A much larger clone is a single base away; this may be a read error. The genes are TRBV2 and TRBJ1-2; D is uncertain. The germline CDR1 and CDR2 sequences are SNHLY and FYNNEI. The CDR3 totals 12 residues. V was pared by 4 bases and J by 4 bases, with 7 bases between. CDR3 coding DNA: TGTGCCAGCAGTGTCGGTGTCTATGGCTACACCTTC. It yields the protein CASSVGVYGYTF. Supplemented by reference TRBV2 and TRBJ1-2, the full variable domain reads EPEVTQTPSHQVTQMGQEVILRCVPISNHLYFYWYRQILGQKVEFLVSFYNNEISEKSEIFDDQFSVERPDGSNFTLKIRSTKLEDSAMYFCASSVGVYGYTFGSGTRLTVV.

Notes on this clonotype: The junction and the germline gene differ at one end; a read error may be behind it. V gene TRBV7-9 combines with J gene TRBJ2-3; D not certain. This CDR3 is built from 13 residues. Germline values: CDR1 SEHNR, CDR2 FQNEAQ (reference sequence). This CDR3 is CANSFGLGYTQYF. CDR3 coding DNA: TGTGCCAACAGCTTCGGTCTAGGATATACGCAGTATTTT.

V usage is TRBV12-3 or TRBV12-4 and J usage is TRBJ2-3; 12 bases are a match to TRBD2. The CDR3 extends over 16 amino acids. Germline trimming cut 6 bases from V and 5 bases from J; bases unmatched to any gene: 9. The CDR3: CASSRLAGAPLDTQYF. Written as DNA, the CDR3 is TGTGCCAGCAGCAGACTAGCGGGGGCCCCTCTAGATACGCAGTATTTT.

A remark on this clonotype: A much larger clone differs by one base, so this may be a read error. The genes are TRBV7-8 and TRBJ1-1, with D perhaps matching TRBD1 (6 bases). Germline V gene sequence: CDR1 SGHVS, CDR2 FQNEAQ. The V gene lost 5 bases and the J gene lost 3 bases, with 13 bases spanning the gap. The CDR3 contains 14 residues. CDR3 DNA: TGTGCCAGCAGCCCCTCCAGGGGAGACACTGAAGCTTTCTTT. It translates to CASSPSRGDTEAFF. Full variable domain (remainder filled in from reference TRBV7-8 and TRBJ1-1): GAGVSQSPRYKVAKRGQDVALRCDPISGHVSLFWYQQALGQGPEFLTYFQNEAQLDKSGLPSDRFFAERPEGSVSTLKIQRTQQEDSAVYLCASSPSRGDTEAFFGQGTRLTVV.

This clonotype was seen ten or more times. This chain links TRBV9 with TRBJ2-3, with D maybe TRBD2 (6 bases). V dropped 3 bases and J dropped 0 bases, with 17 bases sitting between them. From germline, CDR1 is SGDLS and CDR2 YYNGEE. CDR3 size: 17 residues. The chain's CDR3 is CASSGLGTRGSTDTQYF. The CDR3 nucleotides are TGTGCCAGCAGCGGCCTTGGGACTCGCGGCAGCACAGATACGCAGTATTTT.

This clonotype was observed many times. The rearrangement links TRBV5-1 to TRBJ2-7, with 8 bases lining up with TRBD1. The CDR3 extends over 13 amino acids. The V and J ends lost 0 bases and 4 bases, in that order; junction bases with no gene match: 0. In germline, CDR1 is SGHRS, CDR2 YFSETQ. The CDR3 sequence: CASSLGTGYEQYF. The CDR3 nucleotides are TGCGCCAGCAGCTTGGGGACAGGGTACGAGCAGTACTTC. Full variable domain (remainder filled in from reference TRBV5-1 and TRBJ2-7): KAGVTQTPRYLIKTRGQQVTLSCSPISGHRSVSWYQQTPGQGLQFLFEYFSETQRNKGNFPGRFSGRQFSNSRSEMNVSTLELGDSALYLCASSLGTGYEQYFGPGTRLTVT.

This clonotype was seen a few times. The CDR3 loop reads CASSIDYNQPQHF. Written as DNA, the CDR3 is TGTGCCAGTAGTATCGATTACAATCAGCCCCAGCATTTT. The V gene is TRBV19, the J gene TRBJ1-5; D ambiguous. Per the germline V gene, CDR1 is LNHDA and CDR2 is SQIVND (reference sequence). The CDR3 totals 13 residues. Deletions cut 3 bases from V and 3 bases from J, with 6 bases between. The full variable domain, with the rest looked up from reference TRBV19 and TRBJ1-5, is DGGITQSPKYLFRKEGQNVTLSCEQNLNHDAMYWYRQDPGQGLRLIYYSQIVNDFQKGDIAEGYSVSREKKESFPLTVTSAQKNPTAFYLCASSIDYNQPQHFGDGTRLSIL.

This clonotype was detected ten times or more. The rearrangement joins TRBV18 to TRBJ1-1; possible D gene TRBD1, 5 bases. Germline loops: CDR1 KGHSH, CDR2 LQKENI. The CDR3 contains 15 residues. V was pared by 1 base and J by 4 bases, with 13 bases between. The CDR3 reads CASSPRDDRGTEAFF. DNA of the CDR3: TGTGCCAGCTCACCACGGGACGACCGGGGCACTGAAGCTTTCTTT.

The gene calls are TRBV13 and TRBJ2-3; perhaps D is TRBD1 or TRBD2 (5 bases each). The CDR3 runs 15 residues. Trimming removed 4 bases at V and 6 bases at J, with 17 bases between. Germline loops: CDR1 PRHDT, CDR2 FYEKMQ (reference sequence). The CDR3 DNA is TGTGCCAGCAGCTCAATGGGACGGTTCGCCGATACGCAGTATTTT. Translated: CASSSMGRFADTQYF.

This clonotype was counted ten times or more. V usage is TRBV7-9 and J usage is TRBJ1-2; 7 bases are shared with TRBD1. Losses at the gene ends were 4 bases for V and 2 bases for J; bases not matched to a gene: 10. CDR1 SEHNR and CDR2 FQNEAQ come from the germline V gene (reference sequence). This CDR3 contains 16 residues. CDR3 protein: CASSSDRDGSNYGYTF. The CDR3 DNA reads as TGTGCCAGCAGCTCAGACAGGGACGGTTCGAACTATGGCTACACCTTC.

This clonotype was picked up a small number of times. J is TRBJ2-7 and V is TRBV12-3 or TRBV12-4, with TRBD2 matching 7 bases. The CDR3 spans 13 residues. V was clipped by 3 bases and J by 7 bases; unmatched bases: 6. The CDR3 DNA follows: TGTGCCAGCAGTTTGCAGGGACTAATGGAGCAGTACTTC. It specifies CASSLQGLMEQYF.

Turning to this clonotype: This clone may be a read error of a much larger clone one base away. The final CDR3 position lacks the conserved phenylalanine or tryptophan, pointing to a likely read error. The V gene is TRBV29-1, the J gene TRBJ1-5; D gene uncertain. This CDR3 has 12 residues. V was trimmed by 4 bases and J by 0 bases, leaving 4 bases between them. Germline loops: CDR1 SQVTM, CDR2 ANQGSEA. The CDR3 coding sequence is TGCAGCGTTGCAGTTAGCAATCAGCCCCAGCATTCT. Encoded protein: CSVAVSNQPQHS.

This clonotype was counted ten times or more. This chain's CDR3 is CASSQATSGQETQYF. CDR3 DNA sequence: TGTGCCAGCAGCCAAGCGACTAGCGGGCAAGAGACCCAGTACTTC. This chain joins TRBV5-4 and TRBJ2-5; TRBD2 matches at 10 bases. Losses at the gene ends were 4 bases for V and 2 bases for J; bases not matched to a gene: 5. CDR3 size: 15 residues. Germline V gene sequence: CDR1 SGHNT, CDR2 YYREEE (reference sequence).

This clonotype occurred a few times. The chain recombines TRBV28 with TRBJ1-5, with TRBD1 matching over 7 bases. CDR1 is MDHEN, CDR2 SYDVKM, per germline. Trimming cost V 6 bases and J 4 bases; bases outside gene matches: 12. CDR3 size: 16 residues. The CDR3 DNA follows: TGTGCCAGCAGAAATCCCGGGACAGACATTAATCAGCCCCAGCATTTT. This sequence encodes CASRNPGTDINQPQHF.

A remark on this clonotype: A much larger clone differs from this one at a single base, so this may be a read error. J is TRBJ2-2 and V is TRBV28; 8 bases agree with TRBD1. CDR3 size: 12 residues. Germline lookup yields CDR1 MDHEN and CDR2 SYDVKM. CDR3 protein: CAGGQGGGELLF. The CDR3 coding sequence is TGTGCCGGCGGACAGGGAGGCGGGGAGCTGCTTTTT.